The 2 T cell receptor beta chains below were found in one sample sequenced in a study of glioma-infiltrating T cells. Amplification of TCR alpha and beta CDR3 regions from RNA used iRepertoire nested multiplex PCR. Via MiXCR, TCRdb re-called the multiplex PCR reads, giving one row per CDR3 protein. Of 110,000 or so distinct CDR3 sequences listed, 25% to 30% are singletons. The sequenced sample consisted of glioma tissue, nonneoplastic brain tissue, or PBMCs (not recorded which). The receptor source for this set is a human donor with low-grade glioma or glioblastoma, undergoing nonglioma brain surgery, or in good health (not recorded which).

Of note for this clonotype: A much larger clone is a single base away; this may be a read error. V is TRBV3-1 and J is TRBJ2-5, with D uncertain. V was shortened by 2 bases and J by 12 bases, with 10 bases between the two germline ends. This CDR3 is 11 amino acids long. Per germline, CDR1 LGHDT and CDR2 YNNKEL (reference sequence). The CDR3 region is CASSQRRSKYF. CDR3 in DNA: TGTGCCAGCAGCCAACGGAGATCCAAGTACTTC.

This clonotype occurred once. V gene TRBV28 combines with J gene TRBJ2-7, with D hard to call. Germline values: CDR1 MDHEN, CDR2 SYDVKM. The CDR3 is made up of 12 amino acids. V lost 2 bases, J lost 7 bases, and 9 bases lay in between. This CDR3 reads CASSLAIGEQYF. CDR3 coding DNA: TGTGCCAGCAGTTTAGCGATCGGGGAGCAGTACTTC.